What follows is one T cell receptor (beta chain) and its context. Its target is unknown. The V gene end was trimmed by 5 bases and the J gene end by 6 bases; junction bases not matched to a gene: 3. Looked up from germline, CDR1 is MNHNS and CDR2 is SASEGT. The CDR3 loop spans 15 amino acids. These data come from a study of cytomegalovirus exposure and HLA in healthy donors. General study results and limits: It was approximately 160 TCR beta chains that were listed as cytomegalovirus-associated. Later work showed greater clonal expansion in HLA-associated TCR beta chains than in equally common others.

The primer mix had 60 Vbeta and 13 Jbeta primers. The method was immunoSEQ multiplex PCR; TCRdb's version includes in-frame clones alone and lacks a portion of them. The repertoire consists of around 29,000 clones, with 62% occurring once and the leading ten covering 42%. The chain carries TRBV6-1 and TRBJ2-1; 14 nucleotides align to TRBD2. Sequences were obtained from PBMCs. This receptor was identified in a male donor in good health and CMV-seropositive. For the CDR3, the DNA is TGTGCCAGCAGTCTTGGGACTAGCGGGGGCAATGAGCAGTTCTTC. Translation: CASSLGTSGGNEQFF.